A selection of T cell receptor beta chains follows, all from one sample in a study of T cells in narcolepsy. Data came from immunoSEQ multiplex PCR; TCRdb stores just in-frame clones and leaves some out. In the table there are under 35,000 clones, roughly four fifths of which are singletons. The sample comprised CD45RA- memory CD4+ T cells from PBMCs. The source is a human donor with narcolepsy. Both conserved end residues are part of each CDR3. A D gene is named only where the DNA matches it firmly.

15,TRBV4-1,TRBD1,CASSRQQGSSYEQYF
11,TRBV20-1,-,CSARGEETQYF
14,TRBV15,-,CATSIDRISDTQYF
17,TRBV7-9,TRBD1,CASSSGTGGVKNQPQHF
16,TRBV11-1,-,CASSIAGRLQEETQYF
19,TRBV5-1,TRBD1,CASSAKYNGQGNSISPLHF
12,TRBV30,-,CASRQLNTEAFF
20,TRBV11-2,TRBD2,CASSLDGSPGRGLAKNIQYF
17,TRBV5-4,-,CASSPGGKSFSYNEQFF
15,TRBV9,TRBD1,CASSPDEQGYTEAFF
15,TRBV7-2,TRBD1,CASSPWTGVTNEQFF
12,TRBV2,-,CASTPRQDEQYF
12,TRBV2,-,CASSARNYGYTF
15,TRBV2,-,CASSESRAGNSPLHF
15,TRBV6-1,TRBD1,CASSESRGGYQPQHF